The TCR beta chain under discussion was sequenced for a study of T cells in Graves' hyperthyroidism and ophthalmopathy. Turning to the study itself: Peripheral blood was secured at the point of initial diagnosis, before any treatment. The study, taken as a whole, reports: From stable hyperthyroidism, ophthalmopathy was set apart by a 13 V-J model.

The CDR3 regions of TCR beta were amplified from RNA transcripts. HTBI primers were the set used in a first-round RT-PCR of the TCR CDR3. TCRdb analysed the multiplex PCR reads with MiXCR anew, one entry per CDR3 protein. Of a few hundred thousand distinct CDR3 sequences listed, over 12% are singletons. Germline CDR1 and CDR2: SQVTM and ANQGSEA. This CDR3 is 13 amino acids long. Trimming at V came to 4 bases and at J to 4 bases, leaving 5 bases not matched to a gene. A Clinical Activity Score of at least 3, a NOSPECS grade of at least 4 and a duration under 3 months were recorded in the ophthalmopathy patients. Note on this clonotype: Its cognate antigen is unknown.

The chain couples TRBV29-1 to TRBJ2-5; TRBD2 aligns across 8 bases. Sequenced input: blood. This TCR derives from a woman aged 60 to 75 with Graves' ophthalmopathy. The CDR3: CSVAAAGGETQYF. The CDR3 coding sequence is TGCAGCGTTGCAGCGGCGGGAGGAGAGACCCAGTACTTC.